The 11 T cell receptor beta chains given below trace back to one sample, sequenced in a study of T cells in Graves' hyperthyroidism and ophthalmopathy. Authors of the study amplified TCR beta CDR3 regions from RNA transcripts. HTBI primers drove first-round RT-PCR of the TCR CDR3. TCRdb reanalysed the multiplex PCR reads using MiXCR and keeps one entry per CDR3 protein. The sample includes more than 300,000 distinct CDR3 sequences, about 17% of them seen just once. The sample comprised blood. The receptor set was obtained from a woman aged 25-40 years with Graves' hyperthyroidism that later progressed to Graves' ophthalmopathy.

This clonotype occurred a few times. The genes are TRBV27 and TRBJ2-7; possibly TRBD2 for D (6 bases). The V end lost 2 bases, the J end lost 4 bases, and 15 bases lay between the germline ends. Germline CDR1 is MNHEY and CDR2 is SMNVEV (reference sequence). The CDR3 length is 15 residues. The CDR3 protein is CASSLGEPGRYEQYF. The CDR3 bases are TGTGCCAGCAGTTTAGGGGAGCCAGGGAGGTACGAGCAGTACTTC.

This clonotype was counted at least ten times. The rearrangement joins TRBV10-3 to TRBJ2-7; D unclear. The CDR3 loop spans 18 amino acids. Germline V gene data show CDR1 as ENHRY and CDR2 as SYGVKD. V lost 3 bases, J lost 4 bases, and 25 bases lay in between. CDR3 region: CAISERETFLLGLYEQYF. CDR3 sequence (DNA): TGTGCCATCAGTGAACGAGAAACGTTCCTCCTCGGCCTATACGAGCAGTACTTC.

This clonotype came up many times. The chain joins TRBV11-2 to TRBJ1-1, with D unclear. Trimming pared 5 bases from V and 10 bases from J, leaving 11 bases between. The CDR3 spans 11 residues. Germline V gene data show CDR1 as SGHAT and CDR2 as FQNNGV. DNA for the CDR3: TGTGCCAGCAGCCCAGGACGGTCAGCTTTCTTT. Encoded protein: CASSPGRSAFF. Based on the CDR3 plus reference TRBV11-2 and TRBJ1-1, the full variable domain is EAGVAQSPRYKIIEKRQSVAFWCNPISGHATLYWYQQILGQGPKLLIQFQNNGVVDDSQLPKDRFSAERLKGVDSTLKIQPAKLEDSAVYLCASSPGRSAFFGQGTRLTVV.

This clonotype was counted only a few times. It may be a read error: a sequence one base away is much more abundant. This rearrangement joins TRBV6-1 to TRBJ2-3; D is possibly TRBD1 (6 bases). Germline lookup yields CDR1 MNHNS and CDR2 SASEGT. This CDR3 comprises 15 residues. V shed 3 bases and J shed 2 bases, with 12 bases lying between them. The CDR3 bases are TGTGCCAGCAGTGATGGCAGGGGTGACACAGATACGCAGTATTTT. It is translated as CASSDGRGDTDTQYF.

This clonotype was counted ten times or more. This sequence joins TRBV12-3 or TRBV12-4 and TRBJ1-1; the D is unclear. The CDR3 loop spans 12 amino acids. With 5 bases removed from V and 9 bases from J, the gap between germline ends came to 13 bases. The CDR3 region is CASSPSGGKAFF. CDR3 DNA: TGTGCCAGCAGTCCCTCCGGCGGGAAAGCTTTCTTT.

CDR3 protein: CASSAFGTVSEKLFF. In nucleotides, the CDR3 is TGCGCCAGCAGTGCTTTCGGGACAGTAAGCGAAAAACTGTTTTTT. This chain uses TRBV10-1 with TRBJ1-4; 7 bases align to TRBD1. CDR3 length: 15 residues. Germline values: CDR1 WNHNN, CDR2 SYGVQD (reference sequence). Trimming cost V 4 bases and J 8 bases; bases outside gene matches: 10.

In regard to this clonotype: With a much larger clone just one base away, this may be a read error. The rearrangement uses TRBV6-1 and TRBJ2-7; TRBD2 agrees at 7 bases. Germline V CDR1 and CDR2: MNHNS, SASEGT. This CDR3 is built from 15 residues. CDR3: CTSRSPGEGSYEQYF. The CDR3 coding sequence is TGTACCAGCAGGAGTCCTGGGGAGGGTTCCTACGAGCAGTACTTC.

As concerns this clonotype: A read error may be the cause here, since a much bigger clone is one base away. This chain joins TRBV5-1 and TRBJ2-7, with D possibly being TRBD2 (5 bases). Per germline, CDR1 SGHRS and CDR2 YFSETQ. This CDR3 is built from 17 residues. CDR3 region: CTSSPPRAGRLYNEQYF. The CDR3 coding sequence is TGCACCAGCAGCCCCCCTCGTGCGGGCCGGTTGTATAACGAGCAGTACTTC.

CDR3 DNA: TGTGCCAGCAGCGTAGACCCAGGCCCCGATGGCTACACCTTC. Protein: CASSVDPGPDGYTF. The chain is built from TRBV9 and TRBJ1-2; unclear D gene. In germline, CDR1 is SGDLS, CDR2 YYNGEE. The CDR3 totals 14 residues. The V end was cut by 0 bases, the J end by 6 bases, with 12 bases between.

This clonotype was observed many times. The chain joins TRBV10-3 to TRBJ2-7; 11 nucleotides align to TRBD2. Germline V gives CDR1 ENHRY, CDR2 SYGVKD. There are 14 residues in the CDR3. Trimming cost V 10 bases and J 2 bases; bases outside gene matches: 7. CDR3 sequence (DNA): TGTGCCACCAAGACTAGCGGGGAGACCTACGAGCAGTACTTC. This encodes CATKTSGETYEQYF.

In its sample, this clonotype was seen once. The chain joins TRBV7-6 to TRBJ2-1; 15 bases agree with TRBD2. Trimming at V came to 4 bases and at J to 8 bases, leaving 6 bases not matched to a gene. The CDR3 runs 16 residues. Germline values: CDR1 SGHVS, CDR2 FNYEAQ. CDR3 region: CASSSGTSGGRDEQFF. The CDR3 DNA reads TGTGCCAGCAGCTCTGGGACTAGCGGGGGGAGGGATGAGCAGTTCTTC.